The rows below give T cell receptor beta chains drawn from one sample of a study of beta chain features in type 1 diabetes. Clones were sequenced by immunoSEQ multiplex PCR, and TCRdb holds only the in-frame ones, with some missing. Of hundreds of thousands of clones in the sample, over 13% were seen once. Material for sequencing was naive CD4+ T cells from blood. These receptors all come from a man younger than 30 with type 1 diabetes. Both conserved end residues are part of each CDR3. Fields, in order: CDR3 DNA, CDR3 protein, clone size, J gene, CDR3 length, D gene, V gene. D genes are given only for firm matches. The size entry is marked missing in some rows and otherwise reads once, few, many or a size class.

TGCAGCGTTGTAGGGAATAACTACGAGCAGTACTTC CSVVGNNYEQYF few TRBJ2-7 12 NA TRBV29-1
TGTGCCAGCAGGGAAGACAGTTGGCATGGCTACACCTTC CASREDSWHGYTF few TRBJ1-2 13 NA TRBV25-1
TGTGCCAGCAGTCCTCCGACGGCCACCGAAGCTTTCTTT CASSPPTATEAFF NA TRBJ1-1 13 NA TRBV28
TGCAGCGTTGAATGGGACAGGGGGTCAGAGCGGTACTTC CSVEWDRGSERYF few TRBJ2-7 13 TRBD1 TRBV29-1
TGTGCCAGCAGCTTAGCGAGCAGGGACGAGCAGTACTTC CASSLASRDEQYF NA TRBJ2-7 13 NA TRBV13
TGTGCCAGCAGCTTATCGCGGGAGGGCCCCCATGCTTGGCGCGATGAGCAGTTCTTC CASSLSREGPHAWRDEQFF few TRBJ2-1 19 TRBD2 TRBV7-9
TGTGCCAGCACGTCCTCTGCCTCGGGGCCGAACACTGAAGCTTTCTTT CASTSSASGPNTEAFF NA TRBJ1-1 16 NA TRBV28
TGCGCCAGCAGCCAAGCCGAGACAGGCTTCGACTTCAGGGCTTTCTTT CASSQAETGFDFRAFF NA TRBJ1-1 16 NA TRBV4-1
TGTGCCAGCAGCTCCTCGGTTAATTCACCCCTCCACTTT CASSSSVNSPLHF few TRBJ1-6 13 NA TRBV14
TGTGCCAGCTCACCACCTGAACCGACAGGACAAGAGACCCAGTACTTC CASSPPEPTGQETQYF NA TRBJ2-5 16 NA TRBV18
TGCGCCAGCAGCCTATACCAGGGATTCCCTAACTACGAGCAGTACTTC CASSLYQGFPNYEQYF NA TRBJ2-7 16 NA TRBV4-3
TGTGCCAGCAGCTTAGATTTCGGATCGCGGAACATTCAGTACTTC CASSLDFGSRNIQYF few TRBJ2-4 15 NA TRBV11-1
TGTGCCAGTTCAGGGGAGCCTGGAAACACCATATATTTT CASSGEPGNTIYF NA TRBJ1-3 13 NA TRBV27
TGCAGCGTCTTATACACGGGACCGGCCGGCAATCAGCCCCAGCATTTT CSVLYTGPAGNQPQHF NA TRBJ1-5 16 NA TRBV29-1